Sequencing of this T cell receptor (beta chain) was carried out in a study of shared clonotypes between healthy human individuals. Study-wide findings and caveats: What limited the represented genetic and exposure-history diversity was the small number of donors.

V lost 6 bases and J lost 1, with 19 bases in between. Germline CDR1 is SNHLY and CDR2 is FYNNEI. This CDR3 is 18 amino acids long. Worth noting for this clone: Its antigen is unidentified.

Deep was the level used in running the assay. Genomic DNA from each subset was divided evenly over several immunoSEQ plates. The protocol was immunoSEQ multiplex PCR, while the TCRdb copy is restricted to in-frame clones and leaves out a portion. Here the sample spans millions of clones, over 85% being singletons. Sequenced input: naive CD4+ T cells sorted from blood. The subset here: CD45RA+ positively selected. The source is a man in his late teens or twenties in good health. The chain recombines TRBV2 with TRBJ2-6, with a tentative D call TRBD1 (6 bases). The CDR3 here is CASRKGTTNTSGANVLTF. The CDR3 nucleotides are TGTGCCAGCAGGAAAGGGACAACCAATACGTCTGGGGCCAACGTCCTGACTTTC. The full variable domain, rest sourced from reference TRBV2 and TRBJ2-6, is EPEVTQTPSHQVTQMGQEVILRCVPISNHLYFYWYRQILGQKVEFLVSFYNNEISEKSEIFDDQFSVERPDGSNFTLKIRSTKLEDSAMYFCASRKGTTNTSGANVLTFGAGSRLTVL.